A selection of T cell receptor beta chains follows, all from one sample in a study of T cell responses to AZD1222 COVID-19 vaccine. The table came from immunoSEQ multiplex PCR; TCRdb's copy has only in-frame clones and leaves some out. The sample yields over 100,000 clones, approximately 90% seen once. Sequencing was performed on peripheral blood, taken on day 0 of AZD1222 vaccination. The receptors were gathered from an adult in good health. The CDR3 runs from the conserved cysteine through the conserved F or W. D genes are given only for firm matches. Clone size is not always given. Where it is, it says once, few, many or a class for expanded clones.

abundance	d_gene	len	j_gene	v_gene	CDR3aa	CDR3nt
NA	NA	15	TRBJ2-5	TRBV11-3	CASSTRQERGETQYF	TGTGCCAGCAGCACCCGACAGGAGAGGGGGGAGACCCAGTACTTC
NA	NA	14	TRBJ1-1	TRBV5-4	CASSLARGNTEAFF	TGTGCCAGCAGCTTGGCCAGGGGGAACACTGAAGCTTTCTTT
NA	TRBD1	13	TRBJ2-1	TRBV6-5	CASRWDRYNEQFF	TGTGCCAGCAGATGGGACAGGTACAATGAGCAGTTCTTC
NA	NA	16	TRBJ1-5	TRBV6-5	CASSFRLGQSNQPQHF	TGTGCCAGCAGTTTTCGCCTAGGACAGAGCAATCAGCCCCAGCATTTT
NA	NA	17	TRBJ2-3	TRBV11-2	CASSPRGLPLSTDTQYF	TGTGCCAGCAGCCCCCGGGGGCTGCCCCTGAGCACAGATACGCAGTATTTT
NA	NA	14	TRBJ1-2	TRBV19	CASSIGGMESGYTF	TGTGCCAGTAGTATTGGGGGGATGGAGTCGGGCTACACCTTC
NA	TRBD1	14	TRBJ1-2	TRBV5-4	CASSQLDRGKGYTF	TGTGCCAGCAGCCAACTCGACAGGGGAAAAGGCTACACCTTC
NA	NA	13	TRBJ2-1	TRBV6-4	CASSDRDNNEQFF	TGTGCCAGCAGTGACCGGGACAACAATGAGCAGTTCTTC
NA	TRBD2	15	TRBJ2-7	TRBV4-1	CASSQVGTSEHEQYF	TGCGCCAGCAGCCAAGTAGGGACTAGCGAGCACGAGCAGTACTTC
once	NA	15	TRBJ2-2	TRBV11-2	CASSFGQENTGELFF	TGTGCCAGCAGCTTTGGCCAGGAGAACACCGGGGAGCTGTTTTTT
once	NA	15	TRBJ1-3	TRBV5-1	CASSLQTGSGNTIYF	TGCGCCAGCAGCCTACAGACAGGCTCTGGAAACACCATATATTTT
NA	NA	15	TRBJ1-1	TRBV19	CASKIGGRMNTEAFF	TGTGCCAGCAAAATTGGGGGGCGGATGAACACTGAAGCTTTCTTT
NA	NA	15	TRBJ1-6	TRBV6-5	CASSYEGGRNSPLHF	TGTGCCAGCAGTTACGAAGGGGGTCGGAATTCACCCCTCCACTTT
NA	NA	15	TRBJ1-1	TRBV30	CAWSGLNPFNTEAFF	TGTGCCTGGAGTGGGCTGAACCCTTTTAACACTGAAGCTTTCTTT
NA	NA	16	TRBJ2-2	TRBV11-2	CASSLGEQGNTGELFF	TGTGCCAGCAGCTTAGGCGAACAGGGGAACACCGGGGAGCTGTTTTTT
few	NA	14	TRBJ2-7	TRBV15	CATSLDSDTYEQYF	TGTGCCACCAGCCTAGACAGCGATACCTACGAGCAGTACTTC
few	NA	16	TRBJ2-2	TRBV18	CASTPMDSANTGELFF	TGTGCCAGCACGCCTATGGACAGCGCGAACACCGGGGAGCTGTTTTTT
NA	NA	15	TRBJ1-5	TRBV18	CASSPRQDSNQPQHF	TGTGCCAGCTCACCCCGACAGGATAGCAATCAGCCCCAGCATTTT
once	NA	15	TRBJ2-7	TRBV5-4	CASSLAGLIAYEQYF	TGTGCCAGCAGCTTGGCCGGTCTAATCGCCTACGAGCAGTACTTC
NA	NA	12	TRBJ1-1	TRBV7-9	CASSFRATEAFF	TGTGCCAGCAGCTTCCGGGCAACTGAAGCTTTCTTT
NA	NA	14	TRBJ1-1	TRBV18	CASSPLPGDTEAFF	TGTGCCAGCTCACCACTGCCGGGGGACACTGAAGCTTTCTTT
NA	NA	14	TRBJ2-3	TRBV6-1	CASSERTATDTQYF	TGTGCCAGCAGTGAGCGGACAGCTACAGATACGCAGTATTTT
NA	NA	13	TRBJ1-2	TRBV24-1	CATSDLHWQGYTF	TGTGCCACCAGTGATTTGCATTGGCAGGGCTACACCTTC
NA	NA	14	TRBJ2-7	TRBV28	CASSKPGRTYEQYF	TGTGCCAGCAGTAAACCGGGAAGAACCTACGAGCAGTACTTC
NA	NA	13	TRBJ1-5	TRBV20-1	CSASSAGNQPQHF	TGCAGTGCTAGTTCGGCAGGCAATCAGCCCCAGCATTTT
NA	TRBD2	17	TRBJ2-7	TRBV25-1	CASRAAGTSGRSYEQYF	TGTGCCAGCAGGGCGGCCGGGACTAGCGGGAGGTCCTACGAGCAGTACTTC
NA	NA	18	TRBJ2-3	TRBV21-1	CASSPGLAGTQLTDTQYF	TGTGCCAGCAGCCCGGGACTAGCGGGTACCCAACTCACAGATACGCAGTATTTT
NA	NA	14	TRBJ2-3	TRBV11-1	CASSRRGNTDTQYF	TGTGCCAGCAGTAGAAGGGGGAACACAGATACGCAGTATTTT
NA	NA	12	TRBJ1-2	TRBV12-5	CASGLGRDGYTF	TGTGCTAGTGGTTTGGGTAGGGATGGCTACACCTTC
NA	NA	14	TRBJ2-5	TRBV7-9	CASSLVSGQETQYF	TGTGCCAGCAGCTTAGTGTCCGGGCAAGAGACCCAGTACTTC
NA	NA	12	TRBJ2-3	TRBV29-1	CTAIRATDTQYF	TGCACCGCCATCCGGGCCACAGATACGCAGTATTTT
NA	TRBD1	15	TRBJ2-7	TRBV20-1	CSASTGTGTPYEQYF	TGCAGTGCTAGTACCGGGACAGGGACTCCTTACGAGCAGTACTTC
NA	NA	12	TRBJ2-7	TRBV29-1	CSVVQGPYEQYF	TGCAGCGTTGTCCAGGGCCCCTACGAGCAGTACTTC
NA	NA	16	TRBJ1-2	TRBV7-3	CASSPYPQGPAGGYTF	TGTGCCAGCAGCCCGTACCCACAGGGTCCCGCCGGGGGCTACACCTTC
NA	NA	13	TRBJ1-4	TRBV19	CASSASQRAWLFF	TGTGCCAGTAGTGCCTCCCAGCGGGCGTGGCTGTTTTTT
NA	NA	13	TRBJ1-2	TRBV12-3/TRBV12-4	CASSFQANYGYTF	TGTGCCAGCAGTTTCCAGGCTAACTATGGCTACACCTTC
NA	NA	15	TRBJ1-6	TRBV28	CASSGGESYNSPLHF	TGTGCCAGCAGTGGCGGAGAGTCCTATAATTCACCCCTCCACTTT
NA	NA	20	TRBJ2-6	TRBV5-1	CASSLDGTALGRTGANVLTF	TGCGCCAGCAGCTTGGATGGGACCGCACTGGGGCGAACTGGGGCCAACGTCCTGACTTTC
NA	NA	12	TRBJ1-1	TRBV19	CASGNGNTEAFF	TGTGCCAGTGGCAATGGGAACACTGAAGCTTTCTTT
NA	NA	14	TRBJ1-1	TRBV5-1	CASSPGTANTEAFF	TGCGCCAGCAGCCCCGGGACGGCCAACACTGAAGCTTTCTTT
NA	NA	15	TRBJ1-5	TRBV28	CASSLRQAGVQPQHF	TGTGCCAGCAGTTTAAGGCAGGCCGGGGTTCAGCCCCAGCATTTT
NA	NA	14	TRBJ1-2	TRBV6-5	CASSPDRIFGGYTF	TGTGCCAGCAGTCCCGACAGGATCTTCGGTGGCTACACCTTC
NA	NA	13	TRBJ2-1	TRBV6-5	CASSFGGGNEQFF	TGTGCCAGCAGTTTTGGAGGGGGCAATGAGCAGTTCTTC
NA	TRBD1	15	TRBJ1-2	TRBV5-6	CASSPGQGAGYGYTF	TGTGCCAGCAGCCCCGGGCAGGGGGCCGGCTATGGCTACACCTTC
NA	NA	15	TRBJ1-5	TRBV14	CASSHGREVSQPQHF	TGTGCCAGCAGCCATGGCAGGGAGGTGAGTCAGCCCCAGCATTTT
once	NA	14	TRBJ1-1	TRBV19	CASSISGLSTEAFF	TGTGCCAGTAGTATATCCGGGTTGAGTACTGAAGCTTTCTTT
NA	TRBD2	15	TRBJ2-2	TRBV25-1	CASSESEREFGELFF	TGTGCCAGCAGTGAATCCGAGCGGGAGTTCGGGGAGCTGTTTTTT
NA	NA	13	TRBJ1-1	TRBV29-1	CSVGGDRRTEAFF	TGCAGCGTGGGGGGTGACCGCCGCACTGAAGCTTTCTTT
NA	TRBD2	16	TRBJ2-5	TRBV6-5	CASSYGAGGPGETQYF	TGTGCCAGCAGTTACGGAGCGGGAGGGCCCGGGGAGACCCAGTACTTC
NA	NA	16	TRBJ2-2	TRBV7-2	CASSLELVKVPGELFF	TGTGCCAGCAGCTTAGAACTAGTTAAGGTTCCCGGGGAGCTGTTTTTT
NA	NA	14	TRBJ1-2	TRBV27	CASSRDGANYGYTF	TGTGCCAGCAGTCGGGACGGAGCTAACTATGGCTACACCTTC
NA	NA	13	TRBJ1-2	TRBV27	CASKGRRTDGYTF	TGTGCCAGCAAGGGCAGGAGGACCGATGGCTACACCTTC
few	NA	15	TRBJ2-1	TRBV28	CASSSSDRGRDEQFF	NA
NA	NA	15	TRBJ2-4	TRBV28	CASSSTTLAKNIQYF	TGTGCCAGCAGTTCTACTACTTTAGCCAAAAACATTCAGTACTTC
once	NA	14	TRBJ2-2	TRBV30	CAWSVSLSTGELFF	TGTGCCTGGAGTGTATCACTTTCGACCGGGGAGCTGTTTTTT
NA	NA	15	TRBJ1-1	TRBV28	CASSPDTAVNTEAFF	TGTGCCAGCAGTCCCGACACGGCCGTGAACACTGAAGCTTTCTTT
NA	NA	11	TRBJ1-2	TRBV28	CASSLGRGYTF	TGTGCCAGCAGTTTAGGACGAGGCTACACCTTC
NA	TRBD1	16	TRBJ2-2	TRBV7-8	CASSLEQGAVLGELFF	TGTGCCAGCAGCTTAGAGCAGGGGGCGGTTCTCGGGGAGCTGTTTTTT